A selection of T cell receptor beta chains follows, all from one sample in a study of neurological immune-mediated disorders. Via MiXCR, TCRdb re-called the 5' RACE reads, giving one row per CDR3 protein. The data show some 43,000 distinct CDR3 sequences, roughly 2.5% seen once. Sequenced sample: PBMCs. The receptors were sampled from a man under 40 with multiple sclerosis. Each CDR3 is given with its conserved first and last residue. A D gene is named only where the DNA matches it firmly. The size field reads once, few or many counts, or a class when the clone is expanded.

j_call v_call d_call clone_size cdr3_aa
TRBJ2-2 TRBV11-2 TRBD1 many CASSSGDSYTGWELFF
TRBJ2-1 TRBV20-1 TRBD2 many CSAAPGTSGNYNEQFF
TRBJ1-5 TRBV10-3 . many CAIGPGEINQPQHF
TRBJ1-3 TRBV5-1 . medium-sized CASSPTGTAGNTIYF
TRBJ1-6 TRBV20-1 TRBD1 many CSAEGQEDNSPLHF
TRBJ1-1 TRBV12-3/TRBV12-4 . many CASSRRAEAFF
TRBJ1-2 TRBV5-6 . many CASSLRQGSYGYTF
TRBJ2-3 TRBV20-1 TRBD2 many CSAYRLAGDTDTQYF
TRBJ1-4 TRBV25-1 TRBD1 many CASSDHAGTGLYRREKLFF
TRBJ1-1 TRBV20-1 . many CSASLLGNTEAFF
TRBJ2-5 TRBV5-1 . many CASSPSSGGMETQYF
TRBJ2-7 TRBV5-1 . few CASSAFGGGGEQYF
TRBJ2-1 TRBV20-1 TRBD2 many CSASKAGSYNEQFF
TRBJ2-7 TRBV2 . few CASSPGTREQYF
TRBJ1-6 TRBV4-1 TRBD1 many CASSQDVGTGAINSPLHF
TRBJ2-4 TRBV7-2 . many CASSLVAGTGLAKNIQYF
TRBJ1-1 TRBV5-1 . many CASSLAIRNLEAFF
TRBJ1-2 TRBV4-1 . many CASSQEGVSNRPHYTF
TRBJ2-1 TRBV5-1 . many CASSLGGKEVTYNEQFF
TRBJ2-7 TRBV11-2 . many CASRRLDSPYEQYF
TRBJ2-5 TRBV5-1 . many CASRSLETQYF
TRBJ2-1 TRBV12-3/TRBV12-4 . many CASTQGRDEQFF
TRBJ2-7 TRBV20-1 . many CSARDGYTYEQYF
TRBJ2-3 TRBV5-5 TRBD2 many CASSQTSGVPDTQYF
TRBJ2-5 TRBV6-5 TRBD1 many CASSLTGGLQETQYF
TRBJ2-1 TRBV4-3 . many CASSQDRTNHEQFF
TRBJ2-1 TRBV11-2 TRBD2 many CASSLTGLADNEQFF
TRBJ2-7 TRBV7-9 . many CASSSQRATYEQYF
TRBJ2-7 TRBV28 TRBD2 few CASTGTTPYEQYF